Below, 31 T cell receptor beta chains from the same sample are listed, as sequenced in a study of blood T cell dynamics during melanoma immunotherapy. This sample's time point: pre-treatment baseline. Using immunoSEQ multiplex PCR, the repertoire was profiled, and TCRdb retains in-frame clones only, with some absent. The sample contains 10,000 or so clones, 84% of which appear only once. This sample comprised blood, obtained from a patient treated with checkpoint blockade. The receptors originated from a human donor with melanoma.

The chain joins TRBV11-2 to TRBJ2-1; 7 nucleotides agree with TRBD1. Germline values: CDR1 SGHAT, CDR2 FQNNGV. The trim removed 4 bases at V and 1 base at J, leaving 4 bases unmatched. This CDR3 is 15 amino acids long. Here the CDR3 reads CASSSLQGSYNEQFF. The DNA for the CDR3 is TGTGCCAGCAGCTCCCTACAGGGGTCCTACAATGAGCAGTTCTTC.

The CDR3 DNA reads as TGTGCCAGCAGGTTGGGGGGCACAGATACGCAGTATTTT. Translated, it gives CASRLGGTDTQYF. The chain recombines TRBV7-9 with TRBJ2-3; D tentatively reads TRBD1 or TRBD2 (5 bases each). The length of the CDR3 is 13 residues. Trimming left V 6 bases short and J 1 base short, with 8 bases between. Germline assignment: CDR1 SEHNR and CDR2 FQNEAQ (reference sequence).

The V gene is TRBV7-3, the J gene TRBJ2-6, with unresolved D. This CDR3 contains 15 residues. Trimming took 3 bases from V and 0 from J, leaving 6 bases between them. Germline loops: CDR1 SGHTA, CDR2 FQGTGA. CDR3 sequence: CASSFDPSGANVLTF. The DNA of the CDR3 is TGTGCCAGCAGCTTCGACCCCTCTGGGGCCAACGTCCTGACTTTC.

This chain connects TRBV11-2 to TRBJ1-1, with a weak D call TRBD1 (5 bases). V was cut by 5 bases and J by 5 bases, with 15 bases left in between. The V gene's germline CDR1 is SGHAT and CDR2 FQNNGV. CDR3 size: 14 residues. CDR3 region: CASSLPTGQTEAFF. CDR3 nucleotide sequence: TGTGCCAGCAGCCTCCCCACGGGGCAAACTGAAGCTTTCTTT.

This clone was observed a single time. The chain links TRBV7-9 to TRBJ2-3; a weak D match, TRBD2 (6 bases). V gave up 8 bases and J gave up 5 bases, with 11 bases separating them. Germline CDR1 and CDR2: SEHNR and FQNEAQ (reference sequence). The CDR3 contains 12 residues. CDR3 coding DNA: TGTGCCAGCGGGGCCGGGGGAGATACGCAGTATTTT. It translates to CASGAGGDTQYF.

V and J are TRBV6-5 and TRBJ2-5; perhaps TRBD2 as D (6 bases). V lost 6 bases, J lost 5 bases, and 10 bases lay in between. Looked up from germline, CDR1 is MNHEY and CDR2 is SVGAGI. There are 12 residues in the CDR3. In nucleotides, the CDR3 is TGTGCCAGCAGCCGTACTAGCGAGACCCAGTACTTC. This gives the protein CASSRTSETQYF.

The gene calls are TRBV2 and TRBJ2-4; 9 bases match TRBD2. The CDR3 runs to 16 residues. Germline V gene sequence: CDR1 SNHLY, CDR2 FYNNEI. The V gene end was trimmed by 4 bases and the J gene end by 10 bases; junction bases not matched to a gene: 14. The CDR3 coding sequence is TGTGCCAGCAGTGGGGGTAGCGGGGGCCCCCCGAGGATTCAGTACTTC. The encoded protein is CASSGGSGGPPRIQYF.

The V and J genes are TRBV4-3 and TRBJ2-1; D is possibly TRBD1 or TRBD2 (5 bases each). V lost 0 bases and J 10 bases, leaving 10 bases between the germline ends. The CDR3 is 13 amino acids. Germline-derived CDR1 and CDR2 are LGHNA and YSLEER. CDR3 loop: CASSQDWGREQFF. In nucleotides, the CDR3 is TGCGCCAGCAGCCAAGATTGGGGGAGAGAGCAGTTCTTC.

V and J are TRBV6-6 and TRBJ1-2; 9 positions match TRBD1. Germline loops: CDR1 MNHNY, CDR2 SVGAGI (reference sequence). Unmatched junction bases numbered 0, after V lost 0 bases and J lost 4 bases. The CDR3 is 14 residues long. CDR3 sequence reads: CASSYSGQGYGYTF. CDR3 DNA: TGTGCCAGCAGTTACTCGGGACAGGGCTATGGCTACACCTTC.

The chain is built from TRBV5-1 and TRBJ2-1; possibly TRBD2 for D (6 bases). With 3 bases removed from V and 4 bases from J, the gap between germline ends came to 14 bases. CDR3 length: 15 amino acids. In germline, CDR1 is SGHRS, CDR2 YFSETQ. The CDR3 nucleotides read TGCGCCAGCAGCTCTTATCCGGGGAGGTACAATGAGCAGTTCTTC. This translates into CASSSYPGRYNEQFF.

This rearrangement joins TRBV9 to TRBJ2-1; D is ambiguous. In germline, CDR1 is SGDLS, CDR2 YYNGEE. The V gene lost 0 bases and the J gene lost 0 bases, with 10 bases spanning the gap. The CDR3 has 16 amino acids. The CDR3 DNA follows: TGTGCCAGCAGCGTAGCGTCAGATTCCTCCTACAATGAGCAGTTCTTC. It is translated as CASSVASDSSYNEQFF. The full variable domain, with the rest looked up from reference TRBV9 and TRBJ2-1, is DSGVTQTPKHLITATGQRVTLRCSPRSGDLSVYWYQQSLDQGLQFLIQYYNGEERAKGNILERFSAQQFPDLHSELNLSSLELGDSALYFCASSVASDSSYNEQFFGPGTRLTVL.

The V and J genes are TRBV6-6 and TRBJ1-3; D unclear. CDR3 length: 15 residues. Trimming took 6 bases from V and 0 from J, leaving 12 bases between them. Germline V gene lookup returns CDR1 MNHNY and CDR2 SVGAGI (reference sequence). The CDR3 is CASSRTLYSGNTIYF. CDR3 sequence (DNA): TGTGCCAGCAGCAGGACCCTCTACTCTGGAAACACCATATATTTT.

The chain is built from TRBV19 and TRBJ1-5; D call uncertain. Germline CDR1 reads LNHDA; CDR2 reads SQIVND (reference sequence). With 5 bases removed from V and 7 bases from J, the gap between germline ends came to 15 bases. CDR3 length equals 14 residues. This CDR3 is CASSPGGFEQPQHF. The DNA of the CDR3 is TGTGCCAGTAGTCCAGGAGGTTTCGAGCAGCCCCAGCATTTT.

This rearrangement joins TRBV11-3 to TRBJ2-7; D is unresolved. The germline V gene encodes CDR1 SGHNT and CDR2 YENEEA. With 2 bases removed from V and 1 base from J, the gap between germline ends came to 9 bases. The CDR3 loop spans 14 amino acids. The DNA of the CDR3 is TGTGCCAGCAGCTTATCTCTACTTTCCTACGAGCAGTACTTC. Amino acids: CASSLSLLSYEQYF.

The chain combines TRBV7-2 with TRBJ2-1; 8 bases fit TRBD2. The CDR3 loop spans 16 amino acids. CDR1 is SGHTA and CDR2 is FQGNSA in the germline V gene. With V trimmed by 5 bases and J by 6 bases, 12 bases remained unmatched. The CDR3 DNA follows: TGTGCCAGCAGCACGCAGTACGGGGGGGCCGGCAATGAGCAGTTCTTC. This encodes CASSTQYGGAGNEQFF.

The J gene is TRBJ2-1, the V gene TRBV5-4; 11 bases are a match to TRBD1. The CDR3 runs to 15 residues. Germline CDR1 is SGHNT and CDR2 is YYREEE (reference sequence). With V trimmed by 4 bases and J by 5 bases, 5 bases remained unmatched. CDR3 loop: CASSTDRGQNNEQFF. The CDR3, as DNA: TGTGCCAGCAGCACGGACAGGGGGCAGAACAATGAGCAGTTCTTC.

This chain connects TRBV5-6 to TRBJ2-2; 7 nucleotides align to TRBD2. The CDR3 runs 16 residues. Losses at the gene ends were 1 base for V and 5 bases for J; bases not matched to a gene: 8. The germline gives CDR1 SGHDT, CDR2 YYEEEE. The CDR3 loop reads CASSLIGGERTGELFF. Written as DNA, the CDR3 is TGTGCCAGCAGCTTGATTGGGGGGGAGAGGACCGGGGAGCTGTTTTTT.

In this sample, this clone turned up a few times. CDR3 loop: CASSLRQGSYNEQFF. CDR3 DNA sequence: TGTGCCAGCAGCTTACGACAGGGCTCCTACAATGAGCAGTTCTTC. V gene TRBV7-6 combines with J gene TRBJ2-1; 7 bases fit TRBD1. Germline V gene sequence: CDR1 SGHVS, CDR2 FNYEAQ. The CDR3 spans 15 residues. V lost 2 bases to trimming and J lost 0 bases; unmatched junction nucleotides: 1.

The rearrangement uses TRBV5-1 and TRBJ2-2; D ambiguous. V gave up 4 bases and J gave up 0 bases, with 7 bases separating them. This CDR3 is 14 amino acids long. Germline CDR1 SGHRS, CDR2 YFSETQ. CDR3 in DNA: TGCGCCAGCAGCCAGGCGCCGAACACCGGGGAGCTGTTTTTT. Encoded protein: CASSQAPNTGELFF.

The chain carries TRBV11-3 and TRBJ2-3, with D tentatively TRBD1 or TRBD2 (6 bases each). Trimming pared 4 bases from V and 4 bases from J, leaving 9 bases between. Per germline, CDR1 SGHNT and CDR2 YENEEA. The CDR3 has 13 residues. CDR3 DNA sequence: TGTGCCAGCAGCTCGGGGGCCCCAGATACGCAGTATTTT. As protein: CASSSGAPDTQYF. Full variable domain (rest looked up from reference TRBV11-3 and TRBJ2-3): EAGVVQSPRYKIIEKKQPVAFWCNPISGHNTLYWYLQNLGQGPELLIRYENEEAVDDSQLPKDRFSAERLKGVDSTLKIQPAELGDSAVYLCASSSGAPDTQYFGPGTRLTVL.

J is TRBJ2-1 and V is TRBV11-2; possible D gene TRBD1, 8 bases. The length of the CDR3 is 15 residues. Germline V gene lookup returns CDR1 SGHAT and CDR2 FQNNGV. The V end was cut by 4 bases, the J end by 9 bases, with 19 bases between. The CDR3 DNA is TGTGCCAGCAGCTCCAATCCGACAGGGGAGGGTGAGCAGTTCTTC. Translating gives CASSSNPTGEGEQFF.

This clone was detected only a few times. V is TRBV5-6 and J is TRBJ1-2; a possible D gene is TRBD1 (5 bases). V was shortened by 4 bases and J by 3 bases, with 10 bases between the two germline ends. The germline CDR1 and CDR2 sequences are SGHDT and YYEEEE. CDR3 length: 13 residues. For the CDR3, the DNA is TGTGCCAGCAGCGGGGGGACGGACTATGGCTACACCTTC. Translation gives CASSGGTDYGYTF. The variable domain in full, with the rest retrieved from reference TRBV5-6 and TRBJ1-2, is DAGVTQSPTHLIKTRGQQVTLRCSPKSGHDTVSWYQQALGQGPQFIFQYYEEEERQRGNFPDRFSGHQFPNYSSELNVNALLLGDSALYLCASSGGTDYGYTFGSGTRLTVV.

The chain is built from TRBV10-3 and TRBJ2-3, with D unresolved. The ends were cut back, 3 bases at V and 1 base at J, with 8 bases in the middle. Germline V gene lookup returns CDR1 ENHRY and CDR2 SYGVKD. This CDR3 contains 14 residues. The CDR3 coding sequence is TGTGCCATCAGTGAATTGGACCGCACAGATACGCAGTATTTT. Protein: CAISELDRTDTQYF.

The genes are TRBV11-3 and TRBJ2-3, with 10 bases lining up with TRBD2. The V gene's germline CDR1 is SGHNT and CDR2 YENEEA. The CDR3 is 16 residues long. The V gene end was trimmed by 5 bases and the J gene end by 5 bases; junction bases not matched to a gene: 10. CDR3 residues: CASSPSTAGGGDTQYF. CDR3 coding DNA: TGTGCCAGCAGCCCCAGCACAGCGGGGGGGGGAGATACGCAGTATTTT.

As to this clone: This sample also contains other DNA sequences that code for the same CDR3. V usage is TRBV7-2 and J usage is TRBJ2-5; 8 bases align to TRBD2. Germline CDR1 reads SGHTA; CDR2 reads FQGNSA. CDR3 length: 13 residues. V lost 3 bases and J lost 5; bases outside the gene matches: 2. CDR3 nucleotide sequence: TGTGCCAGCAGCTTTACGGGGGGGGAGACCCAGTACTTC. The encoded protein is CASSFTGGETQYF. Filled out from reference TRBV7-2 and TRBJ2-5, the complete variable domain reads GAGVSQSPSNKVTEKGKDVELRCDPISGHTALYWYRQSLGQGLEFLIYFQGNSAPDKSGLPSDRFSAERTGGSVSTLTIQRTQQEDSAVYLCASSFTGGETQYFGPGTRLLVL.

This rearrangement joins TRBV18 to TRBJ2-5; either TRBD1 or TRBD2 may fit D (6 bases each). This CDR3 has 14 residues. Germline V gene sequence: CDR1 KGHSH, CDR2 LQKENI. The V end lost 0 bases, the J end lost 5 bases, and 10 bases lay between the germline ends. The CDR3 region has the DNA TGTGCCAGCTCACCACCCCAAGGGGGGGAGACCCAGTACTTC. It yields the protein CASSPPQGGETQYF.

This rearrangement joins TRBV29-1 to TRBJ2-5, with D possibly matching TRBD1 (6 bases). The germline gives CDR1 SQVTM, CDR2 ANQGSEA. The CDR3 totals 12 residues. The V end was cut by 6 bases, the J end by 2 bases, with 10 bases between. This CDR3 is CSVYRVQETQYF. CDR3 bases: TGCAGCGTATACAGGGTTCAAGAGACCCAGTACTTC.

This clone rates as medium-sized. The V gene is TRBV19, the J gene TRBJ1-6; 7 nucleotides agree with TRBD1. Unmatched junction bases numbered 7, after V lost 7 bases and J lost 10 bases. The CDR3 runs to 13 residues. Germline loops: CDR1 LNHDA, CDR2 SQIVND (reference sequence). The CDR3 protein is CASTAGGRSPLHF. CDR3 sequence (DNA): TGTGCCAGTACCGCAGGGGGGAGGTCACCCCTCCACTTT.

The V call is TRBV5-1, the J call TRBJ2-1, with 7 bases identical to TRBD2. Germline V gives CDR1 SGHRS, CDR2 YFSETQ. The CDR3 consists of 15 residues. J lost 6 bases, V lost 0 bases, and 6 bases had no gene match. The CDR3 spells CASSLDTGGVNEQFF. The DNA of the CDR3 is TGCGCCAGCAGCTTGGACACGGGGGGAGTCAATGAGCAGTTCTTC.

DNA of the CDR3: TGTGCCAGTAGTACCAATAGCGATAAGAACACCGGGGAGCTGTTTTTT. Protein sequence: CASSTNSDKNTGELFF. V gene TRBV19 combines with J gene TRBJ2-2; D perhaps matches TRBD2 (5 bases). There are 16 residues in the CDR3. Trimming pared 4 bases from V and 1 base from J, leaving 13 bases between. The germline gives CDR1 LNHDA, CDR2 SQIVND (reference sequence). Full variable domain (outside the CDR3, taken from reference TRBV19 and TRBJ2-2): DGGITQSPKYLFRKEGQNVTLSCEQNLNHDAMYWYRQDPGQGLRLIYYSQIVNDFQKGDIAEGYSVSREKKESFPLTVTSAQKNPTAFYLCASSTNSDKNTGELFFGEGSRLTVL.

V gene TRBV11-3 combines with J gene TRBJ1-1; maybe TRBD1 (5 bases). The CDR3 runs to 13 residues. V gave up 1 base and J gave up 3 bases, with 6 bases separating them. The germline CDR1 and CDR2 sequences are SGHNT and YENEEA. The CDR3 nucleotides read TGTGCCAGCAGCTTAGGGGGGGACACTGAAGCTTTCTTT. Residues: CASSLGGDTEAFF.